This T cell receptor (beta chain) was documented in a study of cytomegalovirus exposure and HLA in healthy donors (dated by TCRdb to between 2016 and 2019). Describing the broader study: An earlier analysis of about 560 of the donors reported 276 Gb of sequence data and about 120 million unique TCR beta sequences obtained from about 170 million T cells. Because of strong linkage in the cohort, a few DR-DQ haplotypes were treated as single units for association and clustering. In a later analysis, previously published TCR beta repertoires from 550 to 750 donors were re-analyzed and high-resolution HLA genotyping was added so that TCR occurrence patterns could be studied. HLA typing covered class I and class II loci at four-digit resolution. In a later genetic analysis, genome-wide SNP genotypes for about 65% of the 666 donors were used, and that subset was treated as a discovery cohort. In the later analysis, no new phenotypic data were used to find candidate immune exposures; instead, reliance was placed on TCR beta sequences and their occurrence across donors. The number of donors typed differed by locus, with 629-630 for A, B, C, DRB1 and DQB1, about 500 for DQA1, over 600 for DPA1, and approximately 470 for DPB1. An early release covering 550 to 650 HLA-typed donors comprised roughly 300 gigabases of sequencing data and 85 million to 100 million unique TCR sequences. All discovery cohort repertoires had been generated using a single sequencing platform. Donor age, sex, ethnicity and CMV serostatus were collected together with the repertoire data. In addition to the first cohort of several hundred subjects, a separate validation cohort of 120 different subjects was used. Using immunosequencing, the study profiled T cell repertoires from some 670 subjects and related those repertoires to cytomegalovirus serostatus. Across around 400 genotyped donors of the cohort, an average of roughly 250,000 unique TCR beta nucleotide sequences per donor were sequenced, and approximately 19% of those sequences were non-productive. The aim of the study was to test whether cataloging public T cell receptors could identify signatures of past pathogen exposure. To predict cytomegalovirus infection status, the study brought together high-throughput TCR immunosequencing, statistical association of individual TCRs with disease status, and machine learning. Among the roughly 370 genotyped donors, approximately 82% belonged to the genetic ancestry cluster associated with self-reported Caucasian donors. To decide whether each TCR beta V gene segment behaved as functional or pseudogenic, an earlier analysis of some 600 of the donors relied on high-throughput TCR beta sequencing.

The method was the immunoSEQ multiplex PCR assay. For the multiplex PCR, a mixture combining 60 forward primers for TCR Vbeta segments and 13 reverse primers for TCR Jbeta segments was used. The CDR3 region of rearranged TCR beta genes was amplified from genomic DNA by a multiplex PCR assay. Amplified TCR beta libraries were sequenced as 87-base-pair reads on the Illumina HiSeq System. The authors' pipeline ran thus. A later analysis tallied about 77 million unique TCR beta chains across the 640 or so repertoires, and around 10 million of those chains were shared by two or more donors. Raw reads were error-corrected and collapsed into unique sequences by a nearest-neighbor algorithm in which closely related sequences were merged to remove PCR and sequencing errors. V, D and J gene segments were assigned by aligning CDR3 sequences to IMGT reference sequences. For a sequence to be retained, a match of at least six nucleotides to both a V gene segment and a J gene segment was required. Rearrangements were classified as productive when the CDR3 lacked stop codons and remained in frame with V and J, and all other rearrangements were classified as non-productive. CDR3 was defined by IMGT convention, running from the second conserved V-encoded cysteine to the conserved J-encoded phenylalanine. The earlier analysis of 500 to 650 of the donors excluded any sequence lacking an unambiguous match to a single V gene segment. In an earlier analysis of 450 to 700 of the donors, V segments were called functional above 56.7% productive rearrangements and were called segregating when the between-donor standard deviation exceeded 5%. A statistical classification framework was built for diagnosing cytomegalovirus status from the catalog of TCR beta chain sequences. A later analysis assigned V and J genes by comparing TCR nucleotide sequences with IMGT/GENE-DB human TR gene sequences. The TCRdist pipeline was used in a later analysis to assign CDR3 sequences and most-parsimonious VDJ recombination scenarios. In a later analysis, every TCR beta chain was defined by the combination of its CDR3 amino acid sequence and its V-gene family, and reads without a unique V-gene family were dropped. As a way to deal with suspected cross-contamination and a sequencing artifact, a later analysis dropped roughly 600 nucleotide sequences that were highly shared and had low generation probability. For each public chain, a later analysis derived a clonal expansion index from normalized ranks of inferred template counts within each repertoire. In a later analysis, generation probabilities were computed using a VDJ recombination model fitted to out-of-frame rearrangements, and the results were checked against IGoR. In a later analysis, TCR-TCR, TCR-HLA and TCR-CMV co-occurrence was scored with hypergeometric tests, and a repertoire-size bias correction was applied to TCR pairs. A later analysis estimated false discovery rates by permuting HLA or CMV assignments 20 times. In a later analysis, co-occurring TCRs were grouped using DBSCAN, and TCRdist sequence similarity was added for clustering within HLA-allele-positive subsets. Repertoires with fewer than 30,000 or more than 120,000 public chains, plus five repertoires with anomalous nucleotide sharing, were excluded from co-occurrence clustering. This immuneACCESS table, as held by TCRdb, lists in-frame sequences with V and J called but not all clones. Of the missing ones, under half trace to an unresolved V gene in checked studies; the others have no known cause. The D gene and trimming were derived from the DNA, and the V and J assignments and clone size from that table. Recorded for this sample are 100,000 to 150,000 clones; roughly 70% of them occurred a single time. Approximately 7% of the sample lies in the top ten.

From cysteine to phenylalanine, the CDR3 is 14 amino acids long. Only CDR3 DNA remains: 42 bases, in frame from the first base. From V the trimming removes 6 bases and from J it removes 6 bases, while the gene matches leave 8 bases of the junction unaccounted for. As encoded in the germline V gene, CDR1 is LGHNT while CDR2 is FRNRAP. The cohort was made up of several hundred healthy bone marrow donors. Cohort members were all nominally healthy when sampled, although unrecorded immune exposures were likely present. The donor was CMV seropositive and belonged to the group of about 290 seropositive cohort members. Every donor gave a peripheral blood sample, and the peripheral blood mononuclear cells from that sample were used for TCR beta sequencing. Genomic DNA extraction from the blood cell samples was performed with the Qiagen DNeasy Blood Extraction Kit. General conclusions and limits of the study: The 87-base-pair reads could not distinguish some IMGT-functional V segments, including TRBV6-2 and TRBV6-3, so those segments were excluded. Cytomegalovirus status was reported to be diagnosed by the classifier with high specificity and sensitivity in both the original and validation cohorts. A further reported finding was that TCR beta sequences accurately predicted the HLA-A and HLA-B alleles for most subjects in the first cohort. In a later genetic analysis, a missense DCLRE1C variant was associated with V-gene and J-gene trimming of TCR beta chains, and the association was replicated in an independent cohort. A later genetic analysis reported fewer N-insertions in productive TCRs among donors in an Asian-associated ancestry cluster than the roughly 650-donor mean. When HLA alleles, especially DR and DQ, strongly co-occurred, attributing TCR associations to individual alleles was difficult. In a later analysis, about 17,000 TCR beta sequences were associated with specific HLA alleles at a false discovery rate of 0.05. While some public TCRs were present in many individuals, most TCR sequences turned up only very rarely across donors. In a later analysis, HLA-associated TCR beta chains were found to be more clonally expanded and to have lower generation probabilities than equally common non-associated chains. The study gave a list of some 150 TCR beta chains associated with cytomegalovirus. In an earlier analysis of over 550 of the donors, most TCR beta V segments were observed in productive rearrangements about 90% or about 30% of the time, broadly matching IMGT annotations. Roughly uniform sequencing depth across donors was assumed in presence/absence analyses, although this assumption may not hold. In vitro tests confirmed that three of the cytomegalovirus-associated TCR beta chains recognize cytomegalovirus antigens. The only immune exposure information available for the cohort was CMV serostatus. A later analysis reported that several top co-occurrence clusters appeared linked to parvovirus B19, influenza, CMV and Epstein-Barr virus. The cohort was sequenced for TCR beta chains only, and without alpha or paired-chain data the features that could be detected were limited. HLA typing was unavailable for some donors at each locus, so association tests used only the typed subset. In a later analysis, TCR association rates were found to vary across HLA loci, with the most associated TCRs seen for DRB1 alleles and the fewest for HLA-C alleles. A later analysis found that most CMV-associated TCR beta chains appeared HLA-restricted, with HLA associations seemingly driven largely by CMV exposure. Correlated functional status among segregating V segments might reflect linkage disequilibrium, but an unknown experimental factor could not be ruled out. A cluster of highly shared sequence variants was judged likely to represent a technical artifact of the sequencing pipeline. Because counts were too low, about 17 rarely observed V segments, including chromosome 9 orphons, were excluded from the earlier analysis of 587 of the donors. According to the authors, the approach could potentially be generalized to other disease states and immunological phenotypes.

As to this clone: No cognate antigen has been identified for it. It has no much larger one-base neighbor in the sample; base qualities were not kept.

The TCR was taken from a middle-aged man in good health and CMV-seropositive. Sample: PBMCs. Rearrangement joined TRBV12-5 to TRBJ2-3; the junction holds 8 bases that match TRBD2. CDR3 region: CASGLSSGADTQYF. The DNA is as follows: TGTGCTAGTGGGTTGAGTAGCGGGGCGGATACGCAGTATTTT.